The 10 T cell receptor beta chains in this list originate from one sample, sequenced in a study of cytomegalovirus exposure and HLA in healthy donors. PCR amplification relied on 60 Vbeta primers (plus 13 Jbeta primers). TCRdb's copy holds only in-frame clones and misses some; the assay was immunoSEQ multiplex PCR. The sample shows some 150,000 clones, roughly a tenth of them seen only once. Sequencing was done on a sample of PBMCs. All receptors derive from a male donor in good health and CMV-seronegative.

In its sample, this clone was seen a few times. The chain joins TRBV5-4 to TRBJ2-2, with TRBD2 identical over 10 bases. This CDR3 has 15 residues. The V segment lost 4 bases and the J segment 4 bases; nucleotides outside the gene matches: 4. Germline V CDR1 and CDR2: SGHNT, YYREEE (reference sequence). CDR3 sequence reads: CASSPGLATTGELFF. The CDR3 DNA sequence: TGTGCCAGCAGCCCGGGACTAGCGACCACCGGGGAGCTGTTTTTT.

The chain carries TRBV2 and TRBJ2-2; D remains unclear. The length of the CDR3 is 14 residues. CDR1 and CDR2 from the germline V gene are SNHLY and FYNNEI. V was shortened by 8 bases and J by 5 bases, with 15 bases between the two germline ends. The CDR3 sequence is CASQATSETGELFF. CDR3 nucleotide sequence: TGTGCCAGCCAGGCTACCAGTGAGACCGGGGAGCTGTTTTTT.

This rearrangement joins TRBV28 to TRBJ2-7; D may be TRBD1 (5 bases). Germline CDR1 and CDR2: MDHEN and SYDVKM. The CDR3 sequence is 16 residues long. The V and J ends lost 8 bases and 4 bases respectively, with 24 bases between them. As DNA, the CDR3 is TGTGCCAGCTCTAATTCAGCCCTGGCAGGGTGGTACGAGCAGTACTTC. The encoded protein is CASSNSALAGWYEQYF.

The V call is TRBV6-1, the J call TRBJ2-3; unclear D gene. The CDR3 is 16 residues long. V shed 2 bases and J shed 0 bases, with 12 bases lying between them. Germline CDR1 is MNHNS and CDR2 is SASEGT. The CDR3 region is CASSERSRQSTDTQYF. The DNA of the CDR3 is TGTGCCAGCAGTGAAAGGTCCAGGCAGAGCACAGATACGCAGTATTTT.

The chain couples TRBV5-8 to TRBJ2-7, with a tentative D call TRBD2 (5 bases). Trimming removed 2 bases from V and 2 bases from J, with 11 bases in between. CDR3 length: 14 amino acids. CDR1 is SGHTS, CDR2 YDEGEE, per germline. The CDR3 loop reads CASSLHGGPYEQYF. In DNA, the CDR3 is TGTGCCAGCAGCTTACACGGAGGCCCCTACGAGCAGTACTTC.

The chain recombines TRBV5-1 with TRBJ2-2, with 7 bases aligning to TRBD1. The CDR3 is made up of 15 amino acids. Unmatched junction bases numbered 3, after V lost 3 bases and J lost 1 base. Germline-derived CDR1 and CDR2 are SGHRS and YFSETQ. The DNA for the CDR3 is TGCGCCAGCAGCTCTAGGACAGGGAACACCGGGGAGCTGTTTTTT. As protein: CASSSRTGNTGELFF.

The table lists this clone with a few counts. The genes are TRBV7-2 and TRBJ2-1, with a weak D call TRBD2 (7 bases). This CDR3 contains 15 residues. The germline V gene encodes CDR1 SGHTA and CDR2 FQGNSA. With 5 bases removed from V and 1 base from J, the gap between germline ends came to 12 bases. The CDR3 DNA reads TGTGCCAGCAGCCTAGGGGGGGTTTCCTACAATGAGCAGTTCTTC. Protein product: CASSLGGVSYNEQFF.

This chain joins TRBV19 and TRBJ2-3; 8 nucleotides agree with TRBD2. Germline assignment: CDR1 LNHDA and CDR2 SQIVND (reference sequence). This CDR3 is 18 amino acids long. Trimming cost V 4 bases and J 4 bases; bases outside gene matches: 16. DNA of the CDR3: TGTGCCAGTAGTAGGGGGGGGTTTGAGCGGGGGCCTGCAGATACGCAGTATTTT. This sequence encodes CASSRGGFERGPADTQYF.

About this clone: Other DNA sequences within the sample encode an identical CDR3. The chain couples TRBV2 to TRBJ1-6; 9 positions agree with TRBD1. The V gene end was trimmed by 6 bases and the J gene end by 7 bases; junction bases not matched to a gene: 7. Germline CDR1 is SNHLY and CDR2 is FYNNEI. CDR3 length: 15 amino acids. For the CDR3, the DNA is TGTGCCAGCAGGGGACAGGGATCGGCCAATTCACCCCTCCACTTT. This encodes CASRGQGSANSPLHF.

This clone was observed a few times. This chain connects TRBV28 to TRBJ2-1; 12 bases fit TRBD2. The junction had 14 bases not matched to a gene; V was cut back by 5 bases and J by 9 bases. This CDR3 is 17 amino acids long. Germline lookup yields CDR1 MDHEN and CDR2 SYDVKM. The CDR3: CASSTLTSGSRSREQFF. The CDR3 region has the DNA TGTGCCAGCAGTACCTTGACTAGCGGGAGCCGCTCGCGTGAGCAGTTCTTC.